This is a list of T cell receptor beta chains from one sample in a study of long-term antiretroviral therapy in people with HIV. Generated by immunoSEQ multiplex PCR, the TCRdb table keeps only in-frame clones and is missing some. The table records 30,000 to 40,000 clones, roughly three quarters of them present only once. The sample consisted of unsorted PBMCs, taken 1.9 years after starting antiretroviral therapy. The receptors were gathered from a man aged 18 to 30 with HIV. Each CDR3 is given with its conserved first and last residue. The D gene is left open where the match is weak. Size values are once, few and many counts, or a class for expanded clones, and some rows have none.

cdr3_nt,cdr3_aa,j_call,v_call,clone_size,d_call
TGTGCCAGCAGTTTAGGGGAGGGAGGCTACACCTTC,CASSLGEGGYTF,TRBJ1-2,TRBV6-1,.,.
TGTGCCAGTAGTCGGGGAGACGTGAACACTGAAGCTTTCTTT,CASSRGDVNTEAFF,TRBJ1-1,TRBV19,.,.
TGTGCCAGCCCCTTCGACAGGGTGGGTTTCTTT,CASPFDRVGFF,TRBJ1-1,TRBV2,.,TRBD1
TGTGCCAGCAGCACGATAGGGGGGGAGCTGTTTTTT,CASSTIGGELFF,TRBJ2-2,TRBV5-4,.,.
TGTGCCAGTAGTATGACAGGTAATCAGCCCCAGCATTTT,CASSMTGNQPQHF,TRBJ1-5,TRBV19,.,.
TGTGCCAGCAGCCAATCTGTGGGGTCTAACTATGGCTACACCTTC,CASSQSVGSNYGYTF,TRBJ1-2,TRBV6-5,few,.
TGTGCCAGTAGTGGGGGACAGGGGGGCACCGGGGAGCTGTTTTTT,CASSGGQGGTGELFF,TRBJ2-2,TRBV19,.,TRBD1
TGTGCCAGCAGCGAGGAGGACAGTTCATTGTTGGCCCAGCATTTT,CASSEEDSSLLAQHF,TRBJ1-5,TRBV9,few,.
TGTGCCAGCAACCTGGCGGGGGTCCCGGTAGAGCTGTTTTTT,CASNLAGVPVELFF,TRBJ2-2,TRBV2,.,TRBD2
TGTGCCAGCAGCTTAGAGGCGGGGGTGGAGCAGTTCTTC,CASSLEAGVEQFF,TRBJ2-1,TRBV7-9,.,TRBD2
TGTGCCAGCAGCTTGAATTTCGCTAATTCACCCCTCCACTTT,CASSLNFANSPLHF,TRBJ1-6,TRBV5-4,.,.
TGTGCCAGCAGCCAAGCGGGGGGACTAGCGGGGGGACAAGAGACCCAGTACTTC,CASSQAGGLAGGQETQYF,TRBJ2-5,TRBV4-2,.,TRBD2
TGTGCCAGCAGTGAGACTCTGCCCTCCTACAATGAGCAGTTCTTC,CASSETLPSYNEQFF,TRBJ2-1,TRBV2,.,.
TGTGCCAGCAGCGGGGGGACGGGCCCCGGGGAGCTGTTTTTT,CASSGGTGPGELFF,TRBJ2-2,TRBV9,.,.
TGTGCCTGGAGTATTACAGAGGATGGCTACACCTTC,CAWSITEDGYTF,TRBJ1-2,TRBV30,.,.
TGTGCCAGCAGTCTCGAGCGGTACCAGTTCTTC,CASSLERYQFF,TRBJ2-1,TRBV28,once,.
TGCGCCAGCAGCTTGGAGCTCGGACAAATCCACTATGGCTACACCTTC,CASSLELGQIHYGYTF,TRBJ1-2,TRBV5-1,.,.
TGTGCCACCGGTCCACCGGGGCTAGAATGGGATGAGCAGTTCTTC,CATGPPGLEWDEQFF,TRBJ2-1,TRBV15,.,.
TGCGCCAGCAGTGAGGGGGATCAGGGGTTTGATACGCAGTATTTT,CASSEGDQGFDTQYF,TRBJ2-3,TRBV10-2,once,.
TGTGCCAGCAGTTACTCTTTTTCGGGAGGGATCAACGAGCAGTACTTC,CASSYSFSGGINEQYF,TRBJ2-7,TRBV6-5,.,TRBD2
TGTGCCAGTAGTCTCCTCCAGGGGGCTGGAAACACCATATATTTT,CASSLLQGAGNTIYF,TRBJ1-3,TRBV19,.,TRBD1
TGTGCCAGCAGCTCCCTACAGGGAAGCTCCTACAATGAGCAGTTCTTC,CASSSLQGSSYNEQFF,TRBJ2-1,TRBV7-8,.,.
TGCAGCGTTATTGCAGATACGCAGTATTTT,CSVIADTQYF,TRBJ2-3,TRBV29-1,.,.
TGTGCCAGCAGCCCCCAGACAGGGCCCACCATCATAACCCAGCATTTT,CASSPQTGPTIITQHF,TRBJ1-5,TRBV7-8,.,TRBD1
TGTGCCAGCTCACCACTCGACAGGACAGAAGCTTTCTTT,CASSPLDRTEAFF,TRBJ1-1,TRBV18,.,.
TGTGCCAGCAGTCCGCCGCGTAGTCCTAGCGAGGAGCAGTACTTC,CASSPPRSPSEEQYF,TRBJ2-7,TRBV6-5,.,.
TGCGCCAGCAGCTTGGGACAGGGGATTCACGAGCAGTACTTC,CASSLGQGIHEQYF,TRBJ2-7,TRBV5-1,.,TRBD1
TGTGCCAGCAGCGCCGGGGACTCTGGAAACACCATATATTTT,CASSAGDSGNTIYF,TRBJ1-3,TRBV5-6,.,.
TGTGCCATCAGTCCTAAATACGAGCAGTACTTC,CAISPKYEQYF,TRBJ2-7,TRBV10-3,.,.
TGCGCCAGCAGCCCCGTGCTGGGGGGAACCACAGATACGCAGTATTTT,CASSPVLGGTTDTQYF,TRBJ2-3,TRBV5-1,.,.
TGTGCCAGTAGCGGGACAGGGTGGACTGAAGCTTTCTTT,CASSGTGWTEAFF,TRBJ1-1,TRBV19,.,TRBD1
TGTGCCAGCTCACTCCGATCAGGGGGTGATCTCTCTGGGGCCAACGTCCTGACTTTC,CASSLRSGGDLSGANVLTF,TRBJ2-6,TRBV18,once,TRBD1
TGTGCCAGCAGCCCCGTGCAGCTGGGCCTCTATGGCTACACCTTC,CASSPVQLGLYGYTF,TRBJ1-2,TRBV2,.,.
TGTGCCATCAGTGCGGGACAGCAAAATGAAAAACTGTTTTTT,CAISAGQQNEKLFF,TRBJ1-4,TRBV10-3,.,TRBD1
TGCGCCAGTCGTGCCTTGGACAGGGGCGCGAACACTGAAGCTTTCTTT,CASRALDRGANTEAFF,TRBJ1-1,TRBV5-1,once,TRBD1
TGTGCCAGCAGCCGTTCTTTTACAGGAACCTATGGCTACACCTTC,CASSRSFTGTYGYTF,TRBJ1-2,TRBV7-2,.,.
TGTGCCAGCAGCTTAGGTTTGCAGAATCAGCCCCAGCATTTT,CASSLGLQNQPQHF,TRBJ1-5,TRBV7-8,.,.
TGTGCCAGCAGCCCCTGGGGAGCCAGCACAGATACGCAGTATTTT,CASSPWGASTDTQYF,TRBJ2-3,TRBV13,.,.
TGTGCCAGCAGCGACAGGGCGGATGGGGCCAACGTCCTGACTTTC,CASSDRADGANVLTF,TRBJ2-6,TRBV6-4,few,TRBD1
TGTGCCAGCAGCTCCTGGGGCGGGACAGGGGATGAAAAACTGTTTTTT,CASSSWGGTGDEKLFF,TRBJ1-4,TRBV4-2,few,TRBD1
TGTGCCAGCAGTTTAAGGGACGGGACAGGTTTTGGAGAGTTCTTT,CASSLRDGTGFGEFF,TRBJ1-1,TRBV28,.,TRBD1
TGTGCCAGCAGCCCGACCACCCAAATGACGGTAGTAACCGGGGAGCTGTTTTTT,CASSPTTQMTVVTGELFF,TRBJ2-2,TRBV11-2,.,.
TGCAGTGCTAGGGAGGGATATGAAGCTTTCTTT,CSAREGYEAFF,TRBJ1-1,TRBV20-1,once,.
TGTGCCAGCAGTCCCCTCTCCCCCACAGGCACAGATACGCAGTATTTT,CASSPLSPTGTDTQYF,TRBJ2-3,TRBV27,.,.
TGTGCCAGCAGTCCAGGGGGGGCGTTGTGGAACACTGAAGCTTTCTTT,CASSPGGALWNTEAFF,TRBJ1-1,TRBV7-3,.,TRBD1
TGCGCCAGCAGCTTGGGGGGACAGGTTAGGTCCCCCCTCCACTTT,CASSLGGQVRSPLHF,TRBJ1-6,TRBV5-1,once,TRBD1
TGTGCCAGCAGCGCCGGGACTAGCGGGGGAGAGACCCAGTACTTC,CASSAGTSGGETQYF,TRBJ2-5,TRBV6-4,.,TRBD2
TGTGCCAGCAGCCAAGATAGACAGGGTTGGAACACCATATATTTT,CASSQDRQGWNTIYF,TRBJ1-3,TRBV4-2,.,TRBD1
TGTGCCAGCAGGCGCCCAGGGACAGGGAAATACGAGCAGTACTTC,CASRRPGTGKYEQYF,TRBJ2-7,TRBV11-2,.,TRBD1
TGTGCCAGCAGCTTGATGGGGGCTCACACCTTC,CASSLMGAHTF,TRBJ1-2,TRBV5-4,.,.
TGTGCCAGCAGCTGTGAGGGGCTAAATGAGGAGCTGTTTTTT,CASSCEGLNEELFF,TRBJ2-2,TRBV5-6,.,.
TGTGCCAGCAGCCCGCGGGGTCGGGGGGGGAACTATGGCTACACCTTC,CASSPRGRGGNYGYTF,TRBJ1-2,TRBV9,once,.